One sample yielded the 16 T cell receptor beta chains listed below, sequenced in a study of chemoradiotherapy in HPV16-positive cancers. TCRdb's table, derived via immunoSEQ multiplex PCR, lists solely in-frame clones and lacks some. In the table there are 15,000 to 20,000 clones, around nine tenths of which are singletons. The sequences come from blood, collected from a patient who underwent chemoradiotherapy. All receptors derive from a human donor with HPV-associated anogenital cancer.

The chain combines TRBV5-1 with TRBJ2-7; D might be TRBD1 (8 bases). CDR3 length: 17 amino acids. Trimming took 3 bases from V and 7 from J, leaving 26 bases between them. Germline V gene data show CDR1 as SGHRS and CDR2 as YFSETQ. This chain's CDR3 is CASSYALRTGRALEQYF. For the CDR3, the DNA is TGCGCCAGCAGCTACGCGCTCCGGACAGGGAGGGCCCTGGAGCAGTACTTC.

The sample holds one count of this clone. The chain is built from TRBV2 and TRBJ1-5, with D possibly matching TRBD1 (6 bases). The CDR3 loop spans 14 amino acids. CDR1 and CDR2 (germline): SNHLY, FYNNEI. Trimming removed 7 bases at V and 9 bases at J, with 19 bases between. The DNA for the CDR3 is TGTGCCAGCACCCCCGAGGGACATGCATCGCCCCAGCATTTT. It specifies CASTPEGHASPQHF.

The chain uses TRBV11-2 and TRBJ2-3; D call uncertain. Germline V gene lookup returns CDR1 SGHAT and CDR2 FQNNGV. The length of the CDR3 is 12 residues. With 5 bases removed from V and 1 base from J, the gap between germline ends came to 4 bases. The DNA for the CDR3 is TGTGCCAGCAGCGGCGGCACAGATACGCAGTATTTT. Its translation: CASSGGTDTQYF.

The chain employs TRBV6-1 and TRBJ1-2; no reliable D call. The CDR3 consists of 14 residues. The germline CDR1 and CDR2 sequences are MNHNS and SASEGT. Trimming cost V 8 bases and J 0 bases, with 13 bases left between them. This chain's CDR3 is CASPREDSNYGYTF. DNA of the CDR3: TGTGCCAGCCCCCGAGAGGACTCTAACTATGGCTACACCTTC.

The chain recombines TRBV5-5 with TRBJ1-5, with D maybe TRBD1 (5 bases). Trimming took off 4 bases at V and 7 bases at J, with 18 bases between the two ends. The CDR3 covers 15 residues. Germline V gives CDR1 SGHKS, CDR2 YYEKEE (reference sequence). The CDR3 DNA is TGTGCCAGCAGCCCTGCTGGGGGTCTCAGGCAGCCCCAGCATTTT. It translates to CASSPAGGLRQPQHF.

This sequence joins TRBV18 and TRBJ2-2; 8 bases match TRBD1. The CDR3 totals 16 residues. Losses at the gene ends were 2 bases for V and 3 bases for J; bases not matched to a gene: 5. Germline-derived CDR1 and CDR2 are KGHSH and LQKENI. As DNA, the CDR3 is TGTGCCAGCTCACCATTCACAGGGGGAGACACCGGGGAGCTGTTTTTT. This codes for CASSPFTGGDTGELFF.

The chain carries TRBV9 and TRBJ2-1; a possible D gene is TRBD2 (7 bases). The CDR3 loop spans 15 amino acids. Germline CDR1 and CDR2: SGDLS and YYNGEE. Deletions cut 5 bases from V and 8 bases from J, with 20 bases between. The CDR3 sequence is CASSPYGGPFHEQFF. CDR3 nucleotides: TGTGCCAGCAGTCCGTACGGGGGGCCCTTCCATGAGCAGTTCTTC.

This clone has only a few counts. The V gene is TRBV30, the J gene TRBJ2-7; D possibly uses TRBD1 or TRBD2 (5 bases each). Between the trimmed V and J ends, which lost 8 bases and 2 bases, there was a span of 13 bases. The CDR3 has 12 amino acids. Germline CDR1 GTSNPN, CDR2 SVGIG (reference sequence). The CDR3 loop reads CAVGRLTYEQYF. CDR3 DNA sequence: TGTGCCGTGGGACGGCTTACCTACGAGCAGTACTTC. The full variable domain, completed using reference TRBV30 and TRBJ2-7, is SQTIHQWPATLVQPVGSPLSLECTVEGTSNPNLYWYRQAAGRGLQLLFYSVGIGQISSEVPQNLSASRPQDRQFILSSKKLLLSDSGFYLCAVGRLTYEQYFGPGTRLTVT.

Only one count was recorded for this clone. The chain recombines TRBV5-1 with TRBJ2-7, with TRBD1 matching 7 bases. There are 15 residues in the CDR3. Germline loops: CDR1 SGHRS, CDR2 YFSETQ. The ends lost 0 bases at V and 2 bases at J; junction bases unmatched: 5. CDR3 nucleotide sequence: TGCGCCAGCAGCTTGGGTATAGACAGGGCCTACGAGCAGTACTTC. Translated, it gives CASSLGIDRAYEQYF.

This clone was detected only a few times. The chain joins TRBV2 to TRBJ1-5; D gene ambiguous. The CDR3 runs to 14 residues. CDR1 SNHLY and CDR2 FYNNEI come from the germline V gene. V was cut by 3 bases and J by 4 bases, with 10 bases left in between. This CDR3 is CASSESGRNQPQHF. In DNA form, the CDR3 reads TGTGCCAGCAGTGAGTCAGGAAGGAATCAGCCCCAGCATTTT.

The J gene is TRBJ1-1, the V gene TRBV10-2; 10 nucleotides agree with TRBD1. The CDR3 consists of 14 residues. Trimming removed 6 bases from V and 5 bases from J; junction bases left unmatched: 6. Germline CDR1 is WSHSY and CDR2 is SAAADI. For the CDR3, the DNA is TGCGCCAGCAGGCCCGGGACAGGGGCTACTGAAGCTTTCTTT. Amino acids: CASRPGTGATEAFF.

DNA for the CDR3: TGTGCCAGCAGCTTAGTTGGCGGGGGGGCCGCAGATACGCAGTATTTT. Its translation is CASSLVGGGAADTQYF. The J gene is TRBJ2-3, the V gene TRBV7-2, with TRBD2 identical over 9 bases. CDR3 length equals 16 residues. The trim removed 1 base at V and 4 bases at J, leaving 6 bases unmatched. Germline CDR1 and CDR2: SGHTA and FQGNSA.

V is TRBV6-5 and J is TRBJ1-2; TRBD1 aligns across 10 bases. Germline V gene data show CDR1 as MNHEY and CDR2 as SVGAGI. The CDR3 has 15 residues. V was clipped by 6 bases and J by 4 bases; unmatched bases: 8. In DNA, the CDR3 is TGTGCCAGCAGGCAGGGACAGGGGTTATTCTATGGCTACACCTTC. It is translated as CASRQGQGLFYGYTF.

The V call is TRBV4-3, the J call TRBJ2-4, with D possibly being TRBD1 (6 bases). Looked up from germline, CDR1 is LGHNA and CDR2 is YSLEER. This CDR3 contains 18 residues. Trimming left V 0 bases short and J 6 bases short, with 21 bases between. As DNA, the CDR3 is TGCGCCAGCAGCCAAGAAGGGACAATACAGGGTCGGGGAAACATTCAGTACTTC. This encodes CASSQEGTIQGRGNIQYF.

The chain recombines TRBV7-9 with TRBJ1-2; D is perhaps TRBD1 (5 bases). The germline V gene encodes CDR1 SEHNR and CDR2 FQNEAQ (reference sequence). This CDR3 is built from 15 residues. Deletions cut 3 bases from V and 7 bases from J, with 18 bases between. The CDR3 DNA follows: TGTGCCAGCAGCTTGGTTGTTACGGGGCGTCGTGGCTACACCTTC. Translating it yields CASSLVVTGRRGYTF.

This clone has a single count. The chain joins TRBV19 to TRBJ1-1, with D unresolved. This CDR3 has 11 amino acids. V was clipped by 5 bases and J by 7 bases, with 8 bases between them. Germline loops: CDR1 LNHDA, CDR2 SQIVND (reference sequence). CDR3 sequence reads: CASSYPNEAFF. The CDR3 nucleotides are TGTGCCAGTAGTTATCCGAATGAAGCTTTCTTT.